The next 29 T cell receptor beta chains were all read from a single sample in a study of identical twins (dated by TCRdb to 2015 to 2016). To prepare the library, 5' RACE was applied. Sequenced on an Illumina HiSeq 2000. Clones were called with MiXCR by TCRdb after fastp trimmed the public reads at Q25, and only in-frame beta chains were retained. CDR3 protein sequences are deduplicated, and each keeps its most common genes and DNA. The sample includes about 430,000 distinct CDR3 sequences, with around 20% observed a single time. Around 12% of the sample rests with the top ten. Material for sequencing was naive T cells sorted from blood. The cell subset or site label, read with the paper, signifies: cells isolated with a human naive T-cell isolation kit. These TCRs come from a man aged 45-60 years in good health.

This clonotype was picked up a small number of times. This sequence joins TRBV7-9 and TRBJ2-3, with unresolved D. This CDR3 has 11 amino acids. CDR1 and CDR2 from the germline V gene are SEHNR and FQNEAQ (reference sequence). The CDR3 loop is CAKESTDTQYF. The CDR3 DNA reads TGTGCTAAGGAGAGCACAGATACGCAGTATTTT. Looking up the rest from reference TRBV7-9 and TRBJ2-3 gives the full variable domain: DTGVSQNPRHKITKRGQNVTFRCDPISEHNRLYWYRQTLGQGPEFLTYFQNEAQLEKSRLLSDRFSAERPKGSFSTLEIQRTEQGDSAMYLCAKESTDTQYFGPGTRLTVL.

This clonotype was counted at least ten times. V usage is TRBV6-5 and J usage is TRBJ2-2; TRBD2 is a possible D gene (5 bases). Germline V gives CDR1 MNHEY, CDR2 SVGAGI. Trimming left V 2 bases short and J 4 bases short, with 11 bases between. This CDR3 spans 15 amino acids. CDR3 residues: CASSYDAGGTGELFF. The CDR3 bases are TGTGCCAGCAGTTACGATGCGGGCGGCACCGGGGAGCTGTTTTTT.

This sequence joins TRBV29-1 and TRBJ2-7, with D tentatively TRBD1 or TRBD2 (5 bases each). CDR1 and CDR2 from the germline V gene are SQVTM and ANQGSEA. With 1 base removed from V and 0 bases from J, the gap between germline ends came to 16 bases. The CDR3 is made up of 16 amino acids. The CDR3 sequence: CSVEGGPGRNSYEQYF. The CDR3 nucleotides are TGCAGCGTTGAAGGGGGTCCGGGACGGAACTCCTACGAGCAGTACTTC.

The chain has TRBV25-1 and TRBJ1-5, with 8 bases fitting TRBD1. J was trimmed by 2 bases and V by 1 base; bases with no gene match: 13. Looked up from germline, CDR1 is MGHDK and CDR2 is SYGVNS. There are 19 residues in the CDR3. DNA for the CDR3: TGTGCCAGCAGTGAATCCTATATAGGAGGGACAGGAGGCAATCAGCCCCAGCATTTT. Amino acids: CASSESYIGGTGGNQPQHF.

This clonotype was counted only a few times. The chain is built from TRBV20-1 and TRBJ2-3; D might be TRBD2 (6 bases). Trimming cost V 3 bases and J 2 bases, with 6 bases left between them. CDR3 length: 12 residues. Germline V CDR1 and CDR2: DFQATT, SNEGSKA (reference sequence). CDR3 region: CSARDYTDTQYF. The CDR3 DNA follows: TGCAGTGCTAGGGACTACACAGATACGCAGTATTTT.

This clonotype came up many times. The J gene is TRBJ1-5, the V gene TRBV7-9, with TRBD1 matching 7 bases. Germline V gene lookup returns CDR1 SEHNR and CDR2 FQNEAQ (reference sequence). The CDR3 length is 15 residues. V dropped 5 bases and J dropped 1; count of bases not matched to a gene: 5. Here the CDR3 DNA reads TGTGCCAGCAGCGCAGGCAGGGGGAGCAATCAGCCCCAGCATTTT. The encoded protein is CASSAGRGSNQPQHF.

The rearrangement joins TRBV7-9 to TRBJ1-2; 7 nucleotides match TRBD1. After removal of 5 bases from V and 3 bases from J, the junction contained 9 bases not matched to a gene. Germline-derived CDR1 and CDR2 are SEHNR and FQNEAQ (reference sequence). This CDR3 spans 15 amino acids. The CDR3 reads CASSDPSQGDYGYTF. The DNA of the CDR3 is TGTGCCAGCAGCGACCCTAGTCAGGGGGACTATGGCTACACCTTC.

This clonotype was counted a few times. The rearrangement links TRBV10-3 to TRBJ2-7, with D possibly matching TRBD2 (6 bases). Germline loops: CDR1 ENHRY, CDR2 SYGVKD. V was pared by 0 bases and J by 7 bases, with 13 bases between. The CDR3 is made up of 14 amino acids. CDR3 residues: CAISESRGGLEQYF. The CDR3 DNA reads TGTGCCATCAGTGAGTCGCGGGGCGGCTTGGAGCAGTACTTC.

The CDR3 loop is CASSLTEAGGNYEQYF. CDR3 bases: TGTGCCAGCAGCTTAACTGAGGCTGGGGGTAACTACGAGCAGTACTTC. The chain employs TRBV7-6 and TRBJ2-7; perhaps D is TRBD1 or TRBD2 (5 bases each). The length of the CDR3 is 16 residues. V was cut by 2 bases and J by 3 bases, with 17 bases left in between. The germline CDR1 and CDR2 sequences are SGHVS and FNYEAQ.

In this sample, this clonotype turned up a few times. J is TRBJ2-3 and V is TRBV10-3; 11 bases match TRBD2. From germline, CDR1 is ENHRY and CDR2 SYGVKD. With V trimmed by 6 bases and J by 5 bases, 4 bases remained unmatched. The CDR3 extends over 14 amino acids. CDR3 residues: CAIRTSGGRDTQYF. CDR3 DNA sequence: TGTGCCATCAGAACTAGCGGGGGTAGAGATACGCAGTATTTT.

The chain combines TRBV28 with TRBJ2-7, with D hard to call. The CDR3 runs to 12 residues. Germline lookup yields CDR1 MDHEN and CDR2 SYDVKM. V lost 5 bases and J 4 bases, leaving 9 bases between the germline ends. The CDR3 nucleotides are TGTGCCAGCAGTAGATGGGAATACGAGCAGTACTTC. This codes for CASSRWEYEQYF.

V is TRBV7-9 and J is TRBJ2-5; D gene uncertain. V lost 8 bases and J lost 5, with 18 bases in between. The CDR3 runs 14 residues. CDR1 and CDR2 (germline): SEHNR, FQNEAQ (reference sequence). This CDR3 reads CASESLPFGETQYF. The CDR3 DNA reads TGTGCCAGCGAATCCCTCCCTTTTGGCGAGACCCAGTACTTC.

The rearrangement uses TRBV5-1 and TRBJ2-7, with D tentatively TRBD2 (7 bases). The CDR3 runs to 16 residues. Between the trimmed V and J ends, which lost 4 bases and 1 base, there was a span of 18 bases. CDR1 and CDR2 from the germline V gene are SGHRS and YFSETQ. The DNA of the CDR3 is TGCGCCAGCAGCCCGTCATTCGGGGGGCCGTCCTACGAGCAGTACTTC. As protein: CASSPSFGGPSYEQYF.

This chain joins TRBV5-1 and TRBJ1-2; TRBD1 might be the D (6 bases). The germline V and J ends were trimmed by 3 bases and 5 bases, with 11 bases remaining between them. This CDR3 contains 13 residues. The germline gives CDR1 SGHRS, CDR2 YFSETQ. The CDR3 DNA follows: TGCGCCAGCAGCTCACAGGGTGAATATGGCTACACCTTC. It yields the protein CASSSQGEYGYTF.

This chain links TRBV6-1 with TRBJ1-1; D not resolved. The ends were cut back, 0 bases at V and 10 bases at J, with 9 bases in the middle. This CDR3 is 12 amino acids long. CDR1 MNHNS and CDR2 SASEGT come from the germline V gene. The CDR3 reads CASSEAVHRAFF. Written as DNA, the CDR3 is TGTGCCAGCAGTGAAGCGGTCCACCGAGCTTTCTTT.

The genes are TRBV6-6 and TRBJ1-2; tentative D call: TRBD1 (5 bases). CDR3 length equals 12 residues. Trimming took 0 bases from V and 6 from J, leaving 5 bases between them. Germline CDR1 and CDR2: MNHNY and SVGAGI (reference sequence). CDR3 in amino acids: CASSYSQDGYTF. The CDR3 region has the DNA TGTGCCAGCAGTTACTCACAGGATGGCTACACCTTC.

The chain has TRBV20-1 and TRBJ2-3, with TRBD1 as a possible D gene (6 bases). Germline V gene sequence: CDR1 DFQATT, CDR2 SNEGSKA (reference sequence). Trimming pared 6 bases from V and 2 bases from J, leaving 12 bases between. This CDR3 spans 13 amino acids. CDR3 DNA: TGCAGTGCCTACGACAGGTTCACAGATACGCAGTATTTT. It yields the protein CSAYDRFTDTQYF.

The V gene is TRBV3-1, the J gene TRBJ2-5, with D perhaps matching TRBD1 (5 bases). The length of the CDR3 is 15 residues. The V gene's germline CDR1 is LGHDT and CDR2 YNNKEL (reference sequence). V dropped 4 bases and J dropped 2 bases, with 14 bases sitting between them. As DNA, the CDR3 is TGTGCCAGCAGCCCCTTCAGGGATAGACAAGAGACCCAGTACTTC. Residues: CASSPFRDRQETQYF.

This clonotype was counted between two and nine times. This chain connects TRBV4-3 to TRBJ2-2; D is undetermined. This CDR3 region has 15 residues. The germline V gene has CDR1 LGHNA and CDR2 YSLEER. Trimming stripped 4 bases from V and 4 bases from J, with 13 bases between. The CDR3 here is CASSLTVATTGELFF. For the CDR3, the DNA is TGCGCCAGCAGCCTGACGGTAGCTACCACCGGGGAGCTGTTTTTT.

The rearrangement uses TRBV12-3 or TRBV12-4 and TRBJ2-3; TRBD1 agrees at 7 bases. The CDR3 length is 15 residues. After removal of 3 bases from V and 7 bases from J, the junction contained 10 bases not matched to a gene. CDR3 bases: TGTGCCAGCAGTTTCGGGGACAGACAGCGGAATACGCAGTATTTT. Translation gives CASSFGDRQRNTQYF.

The chain is built from TRBV5-1 and TRBJ2-2; no definite D call. The germline V and J ends were trimmed by 0 bases and 0 bases, with 6 bases remaining between them. Germline V gene data show CDR1 as SGHRS and CDR2 as YFSETQ. The CDR3 sequence is 15 residues long. CDR3 sequence reads: CASSLVGPNTGELFF. Here the CDR3 DNA reads TGCGCCAGCAGCTTGGTCGGCCCGAACACCGGGGAGCTGTTTTTT.

CDR3 loop: CASRSTGDPSYNEQFF. CDR3 coding DNA: TGTGCCAGCAGAAGTACAGGTGACCCATCCTACAATGAGCAGTTCTTC. This chain uses TRBV12-3 or TRBV12-4 with TRBJ2-1; possibly TRBD1 for D (5 bases). With 6 bases removed from V and 1 base from J, the gap between germline ends came to 16 bases. The CDR3 sequence is 16 residues long.

This clonotype was observed a single time. The V and J genes are TRBV19 and TRBJ2-2; D may be TRBD2 (6 bases). V gave up 8 bases and J gave up 3 bases, with 16 bases separating them. This CDR3 spans 15 amino acids. The germline V gene encodes CDR1 LNHDA and CDR2 SQIVND (reference sequence). The CDR3 region has the DNA TGTGCCAGTGGCGGAAAGGGAGGCGACACCGGGGAGCTGTTTTTT. Translating it yields CASGGKGGDTGELFF.

The chain has TRBV20-1 and TRBJ2-4; D tentatively fits TRBD1 or TRBD2 (7 bases each). CDR1 is DFQATT, CDR2 SNEGSKA, per germline (reference sequence). V dropped 6 bases and J dropped 6 bases, with 15 bases sitting between them. This CDR3 is 13 amino acids long. The CDR3 region has the DNA TGCAGTGCCCAGGGGGAGGGAATAAACATTCAGTACTTC. Amino acid sequence: CSAQGEGINIQYF.

In its sample, this clonotype was seen many times. The gene calls are TRBV12-3 or TRBV12-4 and TRBJ2-7; D unresolved. The length of the CDR3 is 13 residues. Trimming stripped 4 bases from V and 7 bases from J, with 14 bases between. This CDR3 reads CASSSGSQREQYF. The DNA of the CDR3 is TGTGCCAGCAGTTCGGGCTCACAGAGGGAGCAGTACTTC.

This clonotype was seen a handful of times. The chain joins TRBV12-3 or TRBV12-4 to TRBJ2-7; 8 nucleotides align to TRBD2. V lost 3 bases, J lost 5 bases, and 9 bases stayed unmatched. The CDR3 contains 15 residues. The CDR3 DNA reads as TGTGCCAGCAGTTTGGGAGCGGGGGCTGGGGACGAGCAGTACTTC. Translating gives CASSLGAGAGDEQYF.

This clonotype was observed a few times. The V gene is TRBV5-8, the J gene TRBJ2-5, with D possibly TRBD2 on 5 matching bases. The V gene lost 7 bases and the J gene lost 1 base, with 14 bases spanning the gap. The CDR3 contains 14 residues. Germline V gene sequence: CDR1 SGHTS, CDR2 YDEGEE. DNA for the CDR3: TGTGCCAGCTCCGGCGGGCCGACCCAAGAGACCCAGTACTTC. As protein: CASSGGPTQETQYF. Variable domain in full (rest from reference TRBV5-8 and TRBJ2-5): EAGVTQSPTHLIKTRGQQATLRCSPISGHTSVYWYQQALGLGLQFLLWYDEGEERNRGNFPPRFSGRQFPNYSSELNVNALELEDSALYLCASSGGPTQETQYFGPGTRLLVL.

As concerns this clonotype: A much larger clone differs from this one at a single base, so this may be a read error. CDR3 nucleotide sequence: TGTGACAGCAGATCGGCGGGGCCGGGTAATTCACCCCTCCACTTT. Translation gives CDSRSAGPGNSPLHF. V and J are TRBV7-9 and TRBJ1-6, with D perhaps TRBD1 (5 bases). Germline V lookup: CDR1 SEHNR, CDR2 FQNEAQ (reference sequence). The CDR3 is made up of 15 amino acids.

The J gene is TRBJ2-5, the V gene TRBV15; no definite D call. V was cut by 0 bases and J by 2 bases, with 22 bases left in between. There are 19 residues in the CDR3. CDR1 LNHNV and CDR2 YYDKDF come from the germline V gene (reference sequence). Written as DNA, the CDR3 is TGTGCCACCAGCAGAGATTTCGCTAGTGGTTGGAGTGAACAAGAGACCCAGTACTTC. This translates into CATSRDFASGWSEQETQYF.